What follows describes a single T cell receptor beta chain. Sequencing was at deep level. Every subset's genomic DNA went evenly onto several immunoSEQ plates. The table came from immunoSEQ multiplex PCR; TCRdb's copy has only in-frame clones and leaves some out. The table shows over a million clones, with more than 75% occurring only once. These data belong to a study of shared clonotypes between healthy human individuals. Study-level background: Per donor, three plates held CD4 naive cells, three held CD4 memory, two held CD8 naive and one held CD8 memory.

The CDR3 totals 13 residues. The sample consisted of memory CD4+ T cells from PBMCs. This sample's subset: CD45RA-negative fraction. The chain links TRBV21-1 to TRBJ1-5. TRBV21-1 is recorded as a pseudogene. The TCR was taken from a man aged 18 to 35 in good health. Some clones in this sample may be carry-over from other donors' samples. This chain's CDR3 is CASSIRYNQPQHF. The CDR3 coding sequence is TGTGCCAGCAGCATAAGGTACAATCAGCCCCAGCATTTT.